This is a list of T cell receptor beta chains from one sample in a study of T-cell reconstitution after alpha-beta-depleted transplantation in children. TCRdb reprocessed the PCR reads via MiXCR and lists one record per CDR3 protein. This sample yields a few hundred thousand distinct CDR3 sequences, of which roughly 30% are seen a single time; 30% to 40% belongs to the top ten. The sequencing used PBMCs, collected before TCRalphabeta/CD19-depleted stem cell transplant. The receptors originated from a boy in the first two years of life with Wiskott-Aldrich syndrome, due to receive a stem cell transplant. The conserved cysteine and the conserved F or W are not part of the CDR3 here.

TRBJ2-2 | TRBV4-1 | ASSLTWVIGELF
TRBJ2-2 | TRBV20-1 | SARDGAGYGELF
TRBJ2-7 | TRBV5-1 | ASSGGDTSYEQY
TRBJ2-7 | TRBV12-3/TRBV12-4 | ASTDGLAGVGGYEQY
TRBJ2-1 | TRBV12-3/TRBV12-4 | ASSADYLRSYNEQF
TRBJ2-5 | TRBV12-3/TRBV12-4 | ASSPAGGAATQETQY
TRBJ2-3 | TRBV10-1 | ASGDGTDTQY
TRBJ2-7 | TRBV27 | ASSFAVWGSYEQY
TRBJ2-3 | TRBV20-1 | SAVPRVWADTQY
TRBJ2-4 | TRBV20-1 | SASRQGGNIQY
TRBJ2-1 | TRBV5-5 | ASSSVRGHYNEQF
TRBJ2-7 | TRBV21-1 | ARLAGIYEQY
TRBJ2-1 | TRBV29-1 | SVLAGGSNEQF
TRBJ2-1 | TRBV28 | ASRARGVYNEQF
TRBJ2-1 | TRBV9 | ASSGLLAGGVGIMEQF
TRBJ2-7 | TRBV5-6 | ASSLGAGALDEQY
TRBJ2-1 | TRBV20-1 | SASVGNLYNEQF
TRBJ2-1 | TRBV15 | ATSGGLIYNEQF
TRBJ2-3 | TRBV20-1 | SARDRTGTSGGTDTQY
TRBJ2-1 | TRBV28 | ASRDRDYYNEQF
TRBJ2-3 | TRBV12-3/TRBV12-4 | ASTPGRTSGSNTDTQY
TRBJ2-7 | TRBV6-2/TRBV6-3 | ASSYGGRLY
TRBJ2-1 | TRBV5-1 | ASSSNVAGGPTEQF
TRBJ2-5 | TRBV12-3/TRBV12-4 | ASTPQGWKETQY
TRBJ2-3 | TRBV2 | ASSGEVASTDTQY
TRBJ2-2 | TRBV5-1 | ASRKDRGLAGELF
TRBJ2-1 | TRBV29-1 | SVRGLAGGGEQF
TRBJ2-1 | TRBV20-1 | SAPSGGSYNEQF
TRBJ2-3 | TRBV7-7 | ASSRLPGLDSDTQY
TRBJ2-1 | TRBV5-1 | ASSPRLGYNEQF
TRBJ2-7 | TRBV9 | ASSVGGDSSYEQY
TRBJ2-4 | TRBV3-1 | ASSESWSGWPKNIQY
TRBJ2-7 | TRBV28 | ASTDGAPSYEQY
TRBJ2-3 | TRBV12-3/TRBV12-4 | ASSDGSSTDTQY
TRBJ2-3 | TRBV27 | ASSRLAPEGTDTQY
TRBJ2-5 | TRBV18 | ASSPDLLETQY
TRBJ2-4 | TRBV28 | ASSLSPGRAKNIQY
TRBJ2-1 | TRBV5-1 | ASSSEGGYNEQF
TRBJ2-2 | TRBV5-1 | ASSPIGQERAGELF
TRBJ2-1 | TRBV27 | ASSDPSGSRYNEQF
TRBJ2-7 | TRBV18 | ASSPVGGEQY
TRBJ2-1 | TRBV5-1 | ASSLTSVAYNEQF
TRBJ1-1 | TRBV10-3 | AISVSEGYTEAF
TRBJ1-5 | TRBV20-1 | SALGTGGGNQPQH
TRBJ2-3 | TRBV5-1 | ASSFMKVQGVGTDTQY
TRBJ2-1 | TRBV7-6 | ASSRGGAEQF
TRBJ2-7 | TRBV20-1 | SAGRDGNFYEQY
TRBJ2-7 | TRBV7-2 | ASSQVGGRTPNYEQY
TRBJ2-5 | TRBV5-1 | ASSLVDGEETQY
TRBJ2-7 | TRBV20-1 | SARNSGSYEQY
TRBJ1-1 | TRBV29-1 | SVKTGTEAF
TRBJ1-1 | TRBV12-3/TRBV12-4 | ASSLRRQEIMNTEAF
TRBJ2-7 | TRBV10-3 | AIRARGSGNQPYEQY
TRBJ2-2 | TRBV20-1 | SASHLNTGELF
TRBJ2-7 | TRBV11-2 | ASSSTTGAFYEQY
TRBJ2-3 | TRBV4-1 | ASSEAGRESRDTQY
TRBJ1-1 | TRBV2 | ASSGQLGTEAF
TRBJ2-1 | TRBV10-3 | AISELAGAFYNEQF
TRBJ2-1 | TRBV27 | ASSHASGLAFNEQF
TRBJ2-2 | TRBV6-1 | ASTRRGDSNTGELF